Listed here are 26 T cell receptor beta chains from one sample, sequenced in a study of beta chain features in type 1 diabetes. Notes on the study in general: The study found moderately but significantly shorter TCRB CDR3s in all four CD4+ subsets of Type 1 diabetes patients.

Reverse transcription of all isolated RNA meant that expressed TCRB transcripts were sequenced. TCRdb keeps only in-frame clones here, not all; method: immunoSEQ multiplex PCR. The data contain 600,000 to 700,000 clones, roughly 12% of them singletons. Their antigen targets remain unknown. What was sequenced was naive CD4+ T cells from blood. The source of these receptors is a man younger than 30 with type 1 diabetes.

The V and J genes are TRBV11-2 and TRBJ2-1; 8 nucleotides align to TRBD1. Looked up from germline, CDR1 is SGHAT and CDR2 is FQNNGV. The CDR3 sequence is 15 residues long. After removal of 0 bases from V and 2 bases from J, the junction contained 0 bases not matched to a gene. CDR3: CASSLEQGAYNEQFF. The CDR3 DNA reads TGTGCCAGCAGCTTAGAACAGGGGGCCTACAATGAGCAGTTCTTC. Based on the CDR3 plus reference TRBV11-2 and TRBJ2-1, the full variable domain is EAGVAQSPRYKIIEKRQSVAFWCNPISGHATLYWYQQILGQGPKLLIQFQNNGVVDDSQLPKDRFSAERLKGVDSTLKIQPAKLEDSAVYLCASSLEQGAYNEQFFGPGTRLTVL.

This rearrangement joins TRBV19 to TRBJ1-2; TRBD1 matches 11 bases. The J segment lost 4 bases and the V segment lost 5 bases, leaving 6 bases of the junction unmatched. This CDR3 is built from 15 residues. Germline CDR1 reads LNHDA; CDR2 reads SQIVND (reference sequence). The CDR3 nucleotides are TGTGCCAGTAGTGTCGGACAGGGGGCGGTCTATGGCTACACCTTC. As protein: CASSVGQGAVYGYTF.

This clone was detected only a few times. The chain joins TRBV13 to TRBJ2-3; D call uncertain. Trimming shortened V by 5 bases and J by 2 bases, and 11 bases separated the two germline ends. This CDR3 is 14 amino acids long. CDR1 and CDR2 from the germline V gene are PRHDT and FYEKMQ (reference sequence). The CDR3 coding sequence is TGTGCCAGCAGCCCCCGGGCCAACACAGATACGCAGTATTTT. Its translation is CASSPRANTDTQYF.

A note on this clone: This sample includes further DNA sequences coding for the same CDR3. This chain links TRBV7-6 with TRBJ1-5, with TRBD1 identical over 11 bases. This CDR3 contains 15 residues. Germline V CDR1 and CDR2: SGHVS, FNYEAQ. The junction had 4 bases not matched to a gene; V was cut back by 5 bases and J by 4 bases. The CDR3 protein is CASSAGTGGNQPQHF. CDR3 bases: TGTGCCAGCAGCGCCGGGACAGGGGGGAATCAGCCCCAGCATTTT.

This clone has more than one count but fewer than ten. The chain uses TRBV5-1 and TRBJ2-1; D not certain. V lost 0 bases and J 9 bases, leaving 10 bases between the germline ends. This CDR3 has 13 residues. Germline-derived CDR1 and CDR2 are SGHRS and YFSETQ. The CDR3 spells CASSLDRTREQFF. The CDR3 DNA is TGCGCCAGCAGCTTGGACCGCACCCGTGAGCAGTTCTTC.

This clone occurred a few times. V and J are TRBV5-1 and TRBJ1-1; 9 positions match TRBD1. Looked up from germline, CDR1 is SGHRS and CDR2 is YFSETQ. The CDR3 is 17 residues long. Trimming at V came to 2 bases and at J to 0 bases, leaving 8 bases not matched to a gene. The CDR3 here is CASSFRTGAMMNTEAFF. In DNA form, the CDR3 reads TGCGCCAGCAGCTTTCGGACAGGGGCAATGATGAACACTGAAGCTTTCTTT.

This clone was counted a few times. V gene TRBV18 combines with J gene TRBJ1-4; D gene ambiguous. V dropped 3 bases and J dropped 2 bases, with 13 bases sitting between them. This CDR3 is 16 amino acids long. Per the germline V gene, CDR1 is KGHSH and CDR2 is LQKENI. The CDR3 region is CASSPLGVETNEKLFF. In nucleotides, the CDR3 is TGTGCCAGCTCACCCCTTGGGGTCGAGACTAATGAAAAACTGTTTTTT.

On this clone: The sample carries other DNA sequences with the same CDR3. V gene TRBV6-5 combines with J gene TRBJ2-5; tentative D call: TRBD1 (5 bases). The V end lost 0 bases, the J end lost 3 bases, and 8 bases lay between the germline ends. CDR3 length: 14 residues. In germline, CDR1 is MNHEY, CDR2 SVGAGI. CDR3: CASSYSGREETQYF. The CDR3 DNA is TGTGCCAGCAGTTACTCCGGCAGGGAAGAGACCCAGTACTTC.

In its sample, this clone was seen a few times. The J gene is TRBJ2-5, the V gene TRBV29-1; D assignment may be TRBD1 or TRBD2 (5 bases each). Germline V gene lookup returns CDR1 SQVTM and CDR2 ANQGSEA. Trimming took 4 bases from V and 5 from J, leaving 14 bases between them. The CDR3 totals 13 residues. The CDR3 protein is CSVGGRSGETQYF. The DNA of the CDR3 is TGCAGCGTTGGGGGACGGTCAGGGGAGACCCAGTACTTC.

This chain joins TRBV7-3 and TRBJ2-1; no definite D call. The CDR3 spans 13 residues. The germline gives CDR1 SGHTA, CDR2 FQGTGA. V was clipped by 2 bases and J by 9 bases, with 11 bases between them. CDR3 DNA sequence: TGTGCCAGCAGCTTACGTAGAGACGGTGAGCAGTTCTTC. Translating it yields CASSLRRDGEQFF.

The chain couples TRBV30 to TRBJ1-6; perhaps TRBD1 as D (5 bases). The length of the CDR3 is 12 residues. The V end was cut by 5 bases, the J end by 6 bases, with 8 bases between. CDR1 is GTSNPN and CDR2 is SVGIG in the germline V gene (reference sequence). The CDR3 bases are TGTGCCTGGGGGAGGGGTAATTCACCCCTCCACTTT. Translation: CAWGRGNSPLHF.

A few counts support this clone. CDR3 coding DNA: TGTGCCAGCATCCTGACAGGGATCACTGAAGCTTTCTTT. It yields the protein CASILTGITEAFF. The rearrangement joins TRBV2 to TRBJ1-1, with TRBD1 identical over 7 bases. The J segment lost 4 bases and the V segment lost 7 bases, leaving 6 bases of the junction unmatched. The germline CDR1 and CDR2 sequences are SNHLY and FYNNEI. This CDR3 has 13 residues.

This clone was counted only a few times. This rearrangement joins TRBV7-8 to TRBJ2-7, with D possibly being TRBD1 (6 bases). Germline V gene sequence: CDR1 SGHVS, CDR2 FQNEAQ. V was trimmed by 0 bases and J by 0 bases, leaving 6 bases between them. The CDR3 covers 14 residues. This CDR3 is CASSLADSSYEQYF. In DNA form, the CDR3 reads TGTGCCAGCAGCTTAGCGGACAGCTCCTACGAGCAGTACTTC.

This clone turned up a few times. The rearrangement uses TRBV7-8 and TRBJ1-6; 9 bases are shared with TRBD1. There are 12 residues in the CDR3. Per germline, CDR1 SGHVS and CDR2 FQNEAQ. With 8 bases clipped from V and 10 bases from J, the junction kept 3 bases outside the gene matches. The CDR3 nucleotides are TGTGCCAGCTCAACAGGGGGCTCACCCCTCCACTTT. This codes for CASSTGGSPLHF.

The J gene is TRBJ1-1, the V gene TRBV29-1, with 8 bases matching TRBD1. V dropped 0 bases and J dropped 4; count of bases not matched to a gene: 4. The CDR3 sequence is 14 residues long. Germline CDR1 reads SQVTM; CDR2 reads ANQGSEA. CDR3 protein: CSVEEAQGATEAFF. Here the CDR3 DNA reads TGCAGCGTTGAAGAGGCGCAGGGGGCCACTGAAGCTTTCTTT.

This clone turned up a few times. The CDR3 DNA sequence: TGTGCCAGCAGTGAAGGAGGAGCAACTAATGAAAAACTGTTTTTT. As protein: CASSEGGATNEKLFF. The J gene is TRBJ1-4, the V gene TRBV2, with D unresolved. V lost 1 base to trimming and J lost 0 bases, with 6 bases between them. The CDR3 is 15 amino acids. Germline V gives CDR1 SNHLY, CDR2 FYNNEI.

A few counts support this clone. The chain employs TRBV19 and TRBJ2-7; 10 bases align to TRBD1. Germline V CDR1 and CDR2: LNHDA, SQIVND (reference sequence). There are 14 residues in the CDR3. The V and J ends lost 5 bases and 5 bases, in that order; junction bases with no gene match: 6. Here the CDR3 reads CASSVRQGADEQYF. The DNA of the CDR3 is TGTGCCAGTAGTGTAAGACAGGGGGCAGACGAGCAGTACTTC.

This clone has more than one count but fewer than ten. This sequence joins TRBV2 and TRBJ1-3; tentatively, D is TRBD1 (6 bases). CDR3 length: 15 amino acids. V lost 4 bases to trimming and J lost 3 bases, with 13 bases between them. CDR1 is SNHLY and CDR2 is FYNNEI in the germline V gene. The CDR3 region is CASSGPGQLGNTIYF. The CDR3, as DNA: TGTGCCAGCAGTGGACCGGGACAACTTGGAAACACCATATATTTT.

Of note for this clone: The same CDR3 also results from other DNA sequences found in this sample. This chain joins TRBV27 and TRBJ1-1, with 9 positions matching TRBD1. The germline gives CDR1 MNHEY, CDR2 SMNVEV (reference sequence). J gave up 3 bases and V 6 bases, and 2 bases lay outside the gene matches. This CDR3 comprises 13 residues. The DNA for the CDR3 is TGTGCCAGCAGCCGACAGGGGGACACTGAAGCTTTCTTT. Protein sequence: CASSRQGDTEAFF.

This clone was picked up a small number of times. The chain recombines TRBV9 with TRBJ2-2, with 12 bases fitting TRBD2. Looked up from germline, CDR1 is SGDLS and CDR2 is YYNGEE. V lost 5 bases and J lost 0; bases outside the gene matches: 5. There are 17 residues in the CDR3. The CDR3 DNA sequence: TGTGCCAGCAGGCGGACTAGCGGGGTTTCGAACACCGGGGAGCTGTTTTTT. As protein: CASRRTSGVSNTGELFF. Full variable domain (rest looked up from reference TRBV9 and TRBJ2-2): DSGVTQTPKHLITATGQRVTLRCSPRSGDLSVYWYQQSLDQGLQFLIQYYNGEERAKGNILERFSAQQFPDLHSELNLSSLELGDSALYFCASRRTSGVSNTGELFFGEGSRLTVL.

This clone was detected only a few times. CDR3 loop: CASSAGQGSEQYF. CDR3 nucleotides: TGCGCCAGCAGCGCGGGACAGGGTTCCGAGCAGTACTTC. V is TRBV5-1 and J is TRBJ2-7, with 9 bases fitting TRBD1. Germline CDR1 and CDR2: SGHRS and YFSETQ. The length of the CDR3 is 13 residues. The junction had 5 bases not matched to a gene; V was cut back by 4 bases and J by 6 bases.

This clone was picked up a small number of times. The chain joins TRBV18 to TRBJ1-2; D is undetermined. Germline CDR1 reads KGHSH; CDR2 reads LQKENI. The CDR3 totals 14 residues. V was cut by 3 bases and J by 6 bases, with 14 bases left in between. CDR3 in amino acids: CASSPGTRENGYTF. CDR3 DNA: TGTGCCAGCTCACCCGGAACGCGGGAGAATGGCTACACCTTC.

The chain links TRBV30 to TRBJ2-4; D unclear. Trimming shortened V by 2 bases and J by 2 bases, and 10 bases separated the two germline ends. This CDR3 is 14 amino acids long. Germline-derived CDR1 and CDR2 are GTSNPN and SVGIG (reference sequence). The CDR3 DNA sequence: TGTGCCTGGAGTTATTACAGCACCAAAAACATTCAGTACTTC. Amino acid sequence: CAWSYYSTKNIQYF.

This clone was seen more than once but under ten times. Other DNA sequences within the sample encode an identical CDR3. The genes are TRBV20-1 and TRBJ2-1; no firm D call. Germline CDR1 and CDR2: DFQATT and SNEGSKA (reference sequence). Deletions cut 0 bases from V and 7 bases from J, with 4 bases between. The CDR3 has 11 residues. The CDR3 sequence is CSARDPNEQFF. CDR3 nucleotide sequence: TGCAGTGCTAGAGATCCAAATGAGCAGTTCTTC.

This clone was found a few times. The CDR3 DNA reads TGTGCCAGCAGCCGGGGACAGGGGGAGTACTTC. It yields the protein CASSRGQGEYF. The V call is TRBV6-5, the J call TRBJ2-7, with 11 bases fitting TRBD1. The CDR3 runs 11 residues. Germline values: CDR1 MNHEY, CDR2 SVGAGI. Trimming took 6 bases from V and 11 from J; bases not matched to a gene: 3.

V and J are TRBV25-1 and TRBJ1-1, with D possibly matching TRBD1 (5 bases). Per the germline V gene, CDR1 is MGHDK and CDR2 is SYGVNS. V lost 7 bases and J 1 base, leaving 16 bases between the germline ends. The CDR3 is 15 residues long. The CDR3 loop reads CASNSDGGRNTEAFF. In DNA form, the CDR3 reads TGTGCCAGCAACTCCGATGGGGGGAGGAACACTGAAGCTTTCTTT.